The next 12 T cell receptor beta chains were all read from a single sample in a study of human T cells and chemical hapten exposure. Time point noted: patch test 1, 2 weeks after DPC sensitization. Treatment defined: therapeutic diphenylcyclopropenone sensitization with weekly scalp DPC. TCRdb reanalysed the RACE reads using MiXCR and keeps one entry per CDR3 protein. The data show about 100,000 distinct CDR3 sequences, over 9.5% seen once. Sample: whole blood, taken in connection with sensitization to the hapten diphenylcyclopropenone (DPC). The receptors were gathered from a man in his forties or fifties with alopecia areata. Some clones in this sample may be carry-over from other donors' samples.

The chain has TRBV4-1 and TRBJ2-7; either TRBD1 or TRBD2 may fit D (5 bases each). CDR1 MGHRA and CDR2 YSYEKL come from the germline V gene. The V end was cut by 5 bases, the J end by 6 bases, with 14 bases between. This CDR3 is built from 13 residues. The DNA of the CDR3 is TGCGCCAGCAGCACCGGGGCCTGGGCCGAGCAGTACGTC. This translates into CASSTGAWAEQYV.

In its sample, this clonotype was seen many times. The chain has TRBV6-6 and TRBJ2-7, with 13 bases fitting TRBD2. Germline CDR1 and CDR2: MNHNY and SVGAGI (reference sequence). V shed 0 bases and J 3 bases; nucleotides not matched to a gene: 2. The CDR3 contains 16 residues. The CDR3 here is CASSYSGTSGNYEQYV. CDR3 in DNA: TGTGCCAGCAGTTACTCCGGGACTAGCGGGAACTACGAGCAGTACGTC.

This clonotype was found many times. V is TRBV7-9 and J is TRBJ1-5; the D is unclear. The CDR3 has 13 residues. V lost 3 bases and J lost 1, with 4 bases in between. Germline CDR1 SEHNR, CDR2 FQNEAQ (reference sequence). The CDR3 DNA is TGTGCCAGCAGCTTTGAGAGCAATCAGCCCCAGCATTTT. Translation: CASSFESNQPQHF.

This clonotype was seen a few times. The V and J genes are TRBV30 and TRBJ1-5; 8 positions agree with TRBD1. CDR3 length: 15 amino acids. Germline V gene sequence: CDR1 GTSNPN, CDR2 SVGIG (reference sequence). V lost 1 base and J lost 2; bases outside the gene matches: 4. The chain's CDR3 is CAWSAGGAGNQPQHF. CDR3 bases: TGTGCCTGGAGTGCAGGGGGCGCGGGCAATCAGCCCCAGCATTTT.

This clonotype has a count of ten or more. This chain uses TRBV3-1 with TRBJ2-1, with D possibly called TRBD1 or TRBD2 (5 bases each). The CDR3 length is 17 residues. Germline V gene lookup returns CDR1 LGHDT and CDR2 YNNKEL (reference sequence). V was cut by 2 bases and J by 6 bases, with 20 bases left in between. The CDR3 loop is CASSQHPGTQGPNEQFF. Written as DNA, the CDR3 is TGTGCCAGCAGCCAACATCCCGGGACCCAGGGCCCCAATGAGCAGTTCTTC.

This clonotype turned up a few times. The chain links TRBV5-1 to TRBJ2-7, with 8 nucleotides matching TRBD2. V was pared by 3 bases and J by 2 bases, with 7 bases of the junction left unmatched. This CDR3 is built from 15 residues. Germline V gene lookup returns CDR1 SGHRS and CDR2 YFSETQ. DNA of the CDR3: TGCGCCAGCAGCTCGAGCCCGGGACTAGCCTACGAGCAGTACTTC. Amino acid sequence: CASSSSPGLAYEQYF.

In its sample, this clonotype was seen a few times. This CDR3 is CAISESAGTYEQYV. The CDR3 region has the DNA TGTGCCATCAGTGAATCAGCAGGAACCTACGAGCAGTACGTC. The chain is built from TRBV10-3 and TRBJ2-7; D unresolved. Trimming took off 3 bases at V and 2 bases at J, with 11 bases between the two ends. Germline CDR1 is ENHRY and CDR2 is SYGVKD. This CDR3 has 14 residues.

This clonotype came up many times. The rearrangement uses TRBV7-2 and TRBJ1-3; 7 nucleotides align to TRBD1. Germline V gene data show CDR1 as SGHTA and CDR2 as FQGNSA. J lost 0 bases, V lost 5 bases, and 7 bases had no gene match. This CDR3 is 16 amino acids long. DNA of the CDR3: TGTGCCAGCAGCACCAACAGGGGAATCTCTGGAAACACCATATATTTT. Translating it yields CASSTNRGISGNTIYF. The variable domain in full, with the rest retrieved from reference TRBV7-2 and TRBJ1-3, is GAGVSQSPSNKVTEKGKDVELRCDPISGHTALYWYRQSLGQGLEFLIYFQGNSAPDKSGLPSDRFSAERTGGSVSTLTIQRTQQEDSAVYLCASSTNRGISGNTIYFGEGSWLTVV.

There are many counts of this clonotype. The gene calls are TRBV13 and TRBJ2-5; unclear D gene. The germline V and J ends were trimmed by 5 bases and 1 base, with 2 bases remaining between them. In germline, CDR1 is PRHDT, CDR2 FYEKMQ (reference sequence). The CDR3 is 11 amino acids. CDR3 in amino acids: CASSTQETQYF. CDR3 nucleotides: TGTGCCAGCAGCACCCAAGAGACCCAGTACTTC.

This clonotype came up a few times. This rearrangement joins TRBV2 to TRBJ2-7; D might be TRBD1 (6 bases). V lost 5 bases and J lost 6, with 14 bases in between. CDR3 length equals 13 residues. CDR1 SNHLY and CDR2 FYNNEI come from the germline V gene. The CDR3 DNA reads as TGTGCCAGCAGTAGGCAGGGGCTGAGCGAGCAGTACTTC. This codes for CASSRQGLSEQYF.

This clonotype showed up just once. This chain uses TRBV20-1 with TRBJ2-2, with 8 positions matching TRBD2. The CDR3 loop spans 15 amino acids. Germline CDR1 reads DFQATT; CDR2 reads SNEGSKA (reference sequence). With 5 bases clipped from V and 1 base from J, the junction kept 6 bases outside the gene matches. CDR3 nucleotide sequence: TGCAGTGCTTACTCTAGCGGGTTGAACACCGGGGAGCTGTTTTTT. This codes for CSAYSSGLNTGELFF.

This clonotype was observed a handful of times. DNA for the CDR3: TGCAGTGCTAAAGAACTGACAGGGAGTGTGGAAAAACTGTTTTTT. Its protein product is CSAKELTGSVEKLFF. The rearrangement joins TRBV20-1 to TRBJ1-4; TRBD1 matches 7 bases. The CDR3 consists of 15 residues. After removal of 4 bases from V and 8 bases from J, the junction contained 13 bases not matched to a gene. Germline V CDR1 and CDR2: DFQATT, SNEGSKA (reference sequence).